What follows describes a single TCR beta chain. These data come from a study of blood T cell repertoires in COVID-19. The overall study: Sites across the United States, Italy and Spain contributed samples from acute and convalescent COVID-19.

Per the original data handling: Researchers report that nucleated cell counts were estimated from reference gene primer amplification. TCRdb's table, derived via immunoSEQ multiplex PCR, lists solely in-frame clones and lacks some. The V and J calls and clone size are taken from that table; D and trimming were inferred from the DNA. This sample has some 110,000 clones; 65% to 85% occur once, and the top ten carry 3.5% to 5.5%. CDR3 size: 13 residues. Germline loops: CDR1 LNHDA, CDR2 SQIVND (reference sequence). Trimming took off 5 bases at V and 4 bases at J, with 11 bases between the two ends. The source material was peripheral blood. This receptor was taken from a woman aged 70-85 years with acute or convalescent COVID-19. The genes are TRBV19 and TRBJ1-1, with no clear D. The CDR3 region is CASSRVLGTEAFF. CDR3 bases: TGTGCCAGTAGTCGGGTTCTTGGCACTGAAGCTTTCTTT.